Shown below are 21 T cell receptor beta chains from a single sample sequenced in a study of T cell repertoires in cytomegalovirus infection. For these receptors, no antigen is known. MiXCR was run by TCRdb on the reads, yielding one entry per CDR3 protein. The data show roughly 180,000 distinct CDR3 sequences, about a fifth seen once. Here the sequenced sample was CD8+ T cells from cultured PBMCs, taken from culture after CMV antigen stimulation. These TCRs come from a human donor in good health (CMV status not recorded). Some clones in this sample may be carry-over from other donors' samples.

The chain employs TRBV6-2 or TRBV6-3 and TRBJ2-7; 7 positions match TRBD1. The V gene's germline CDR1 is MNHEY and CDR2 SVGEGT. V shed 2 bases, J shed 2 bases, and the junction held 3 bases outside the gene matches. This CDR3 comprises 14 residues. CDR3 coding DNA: TGTGCCAGCAGTTACGAGGGGGCCACCTACGAGCAGTACTTC. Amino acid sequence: CASSYEGATYEQYF.

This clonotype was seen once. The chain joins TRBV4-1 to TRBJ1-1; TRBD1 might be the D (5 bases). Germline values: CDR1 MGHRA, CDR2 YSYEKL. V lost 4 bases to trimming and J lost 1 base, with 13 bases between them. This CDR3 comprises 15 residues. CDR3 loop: CASSPTAGRNTEAFF. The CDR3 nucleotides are TGCGCCAGCAGCCCCACCGCGGGGCGGAACACTGAAGCTTTCTTT.

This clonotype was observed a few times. This CDR3 reads CASSWTVASNTEAFF. The DNA for the CDR3 is TGTGCCAGCAGTTGGACGGTTGCCTCGAACACTGAAGCTTTCTTT. V and J are TRBV7-2 and TRBJ1-1; D gene unclear. The CDR3 runs 15 residues. Looked up from germline, CDR1 is SGHTA and CDR2 is FQGNSA. Trimming left V 6 bases short and J 1 base short, with 15 bases between.

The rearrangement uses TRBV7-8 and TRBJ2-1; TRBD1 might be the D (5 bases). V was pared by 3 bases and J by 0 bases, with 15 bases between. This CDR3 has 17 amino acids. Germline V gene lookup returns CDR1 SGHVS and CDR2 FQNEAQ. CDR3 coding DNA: TGTGCCAGCAGCTTGCGAACAGGAATCAGCTCCTACAATGAGCAGTTCTTC. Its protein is CASSLRTGISSYNEQFF.

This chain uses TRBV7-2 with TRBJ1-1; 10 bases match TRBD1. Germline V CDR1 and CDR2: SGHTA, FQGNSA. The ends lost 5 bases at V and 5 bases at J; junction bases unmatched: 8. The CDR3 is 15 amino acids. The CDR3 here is CASSQQDRGGTEAFF. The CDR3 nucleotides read TGTGCCAGCAGCCAACAGGACAGGGGGGGGACTGAAGCTTTCTTT. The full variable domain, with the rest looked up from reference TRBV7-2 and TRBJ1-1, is GAGVSQSPSNKVTEKGKDVELRCDPISGHTALYWYRQSLGQGLEFLIYFQGNSAPDKSGLPSDRFSAERTGGSVSTLTIQRTQQEDSAVYLCASSQQDRGGTEAFFGQGTRLTVV.

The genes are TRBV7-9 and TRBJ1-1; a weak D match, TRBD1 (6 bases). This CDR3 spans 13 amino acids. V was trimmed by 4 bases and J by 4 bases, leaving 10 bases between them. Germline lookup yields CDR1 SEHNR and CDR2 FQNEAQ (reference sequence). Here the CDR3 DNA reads TGTGCCAGCAGCTCACAGGGTCCCACTGAAGCTTTCTTT. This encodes CASSSQGPTEAFF. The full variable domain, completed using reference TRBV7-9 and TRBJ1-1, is DTGVSQNPRHKITKRGQNVTFRCDPISEHNRLYWYRQTLGQGPEFLTYFQNEAQLEKSRLLSDRFSAERPKGSFSTLEIQRTEQGDSAMYLCASSSQGPTEAFFGQGTRLTVV.

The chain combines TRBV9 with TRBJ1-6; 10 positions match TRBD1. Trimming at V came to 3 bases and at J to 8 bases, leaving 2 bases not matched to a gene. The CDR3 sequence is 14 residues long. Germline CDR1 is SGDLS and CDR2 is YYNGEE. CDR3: CASSAGTGDSPLHF. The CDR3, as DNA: TGTGCCAGCAGCGCGGGGACAGGGGATTCACCCCTCCACTTT.

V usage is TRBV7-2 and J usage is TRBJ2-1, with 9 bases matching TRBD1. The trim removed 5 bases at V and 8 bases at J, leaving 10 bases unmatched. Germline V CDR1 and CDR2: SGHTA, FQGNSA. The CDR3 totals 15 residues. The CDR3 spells CASSPHWDRDYEQFF. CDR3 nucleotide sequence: TGTGCCAGCAGCCCTCACTGGGACAGGGACTATGAGCAGTTCTTC.

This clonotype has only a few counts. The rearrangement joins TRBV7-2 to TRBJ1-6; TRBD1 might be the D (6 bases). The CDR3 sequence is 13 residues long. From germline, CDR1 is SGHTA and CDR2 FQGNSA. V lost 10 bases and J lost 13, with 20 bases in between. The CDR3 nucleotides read TGTGCCACCACCAAGGGGGGGGATCGGCCCCTCCACTTT. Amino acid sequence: CATTKGGDRPLHF.

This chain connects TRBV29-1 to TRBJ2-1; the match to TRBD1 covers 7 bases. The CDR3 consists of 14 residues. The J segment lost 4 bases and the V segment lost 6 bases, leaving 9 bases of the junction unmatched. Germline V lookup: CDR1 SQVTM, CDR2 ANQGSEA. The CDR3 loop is CSVEQGRRYNEQFF. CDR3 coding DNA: TGCAGCGTCGAACAGGGGAGAAGGTACAATGAGCAGTTCTTC.

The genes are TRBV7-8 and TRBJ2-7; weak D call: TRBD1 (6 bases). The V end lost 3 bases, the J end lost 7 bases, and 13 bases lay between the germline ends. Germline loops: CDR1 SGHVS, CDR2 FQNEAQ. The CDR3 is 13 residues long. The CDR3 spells CASSFQQGNEQYF. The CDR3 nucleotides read TGTGCCAGCAGCTTCCAACAGGGTAATGAGCAGTACTTC.

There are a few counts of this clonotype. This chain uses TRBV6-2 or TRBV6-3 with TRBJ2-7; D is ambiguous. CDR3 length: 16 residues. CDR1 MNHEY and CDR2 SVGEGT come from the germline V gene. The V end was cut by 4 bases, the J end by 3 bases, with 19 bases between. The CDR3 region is CASSFSNTVGVYEQYF. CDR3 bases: TGTGCCAGCAGTTTTTCTAACACGGTTGGGGTCTACGAGCAGTACTTC.

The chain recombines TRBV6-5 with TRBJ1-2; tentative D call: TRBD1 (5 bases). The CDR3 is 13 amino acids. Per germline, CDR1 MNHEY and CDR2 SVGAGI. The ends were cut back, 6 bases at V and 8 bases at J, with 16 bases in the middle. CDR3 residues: CASRQAGVGGYTF. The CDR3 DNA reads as TGTGCCAGCAGGCAAGCGGGGGTCGGCGGCTACACCTTC.

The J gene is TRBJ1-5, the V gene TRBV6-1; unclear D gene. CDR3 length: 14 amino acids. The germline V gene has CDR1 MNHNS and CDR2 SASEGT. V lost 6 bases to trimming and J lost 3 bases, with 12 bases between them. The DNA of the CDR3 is TGTGCCAGCAGACTAACTGGAGTCAATCAGCCCCAGCATTTT. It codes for CASRLTGVNQPQHF.

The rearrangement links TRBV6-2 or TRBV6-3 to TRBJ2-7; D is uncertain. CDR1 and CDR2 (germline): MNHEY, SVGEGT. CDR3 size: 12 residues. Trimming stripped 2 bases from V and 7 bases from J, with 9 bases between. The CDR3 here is CASSYPYGEQYF. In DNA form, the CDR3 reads TGTGCCAGCAGTTACCCGTATGGAGAGCAGTACTTC.

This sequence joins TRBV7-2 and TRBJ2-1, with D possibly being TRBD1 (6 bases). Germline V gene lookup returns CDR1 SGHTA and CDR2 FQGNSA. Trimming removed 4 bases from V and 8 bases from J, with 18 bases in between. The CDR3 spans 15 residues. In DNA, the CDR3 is TGTGCCAGCAGCTATAGAGGCAGGGGAGTCGATGAGCAGTTCTTC. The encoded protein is CASSYRGRGVDEQFF.

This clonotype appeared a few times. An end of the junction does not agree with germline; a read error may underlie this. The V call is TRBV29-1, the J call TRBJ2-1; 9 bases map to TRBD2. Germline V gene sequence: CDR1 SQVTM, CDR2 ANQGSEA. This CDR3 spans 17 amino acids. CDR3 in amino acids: CSAEIRRERGVYNEQFF. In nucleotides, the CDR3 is TGCAGCGCTGAAATCCGCCGCGAGCGGGGGGTTTACAATGAGCAGTTCTTC.

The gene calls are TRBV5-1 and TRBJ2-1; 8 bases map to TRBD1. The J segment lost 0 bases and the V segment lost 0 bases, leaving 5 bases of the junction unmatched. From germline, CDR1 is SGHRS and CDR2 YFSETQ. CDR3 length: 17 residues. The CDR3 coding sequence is TGCGCCAGCAGCTTGGAGCCAGGGGGCTACTCCTACAATGAGCAGTTCTTC. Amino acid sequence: CASSLEPGGYSYNEQFF.

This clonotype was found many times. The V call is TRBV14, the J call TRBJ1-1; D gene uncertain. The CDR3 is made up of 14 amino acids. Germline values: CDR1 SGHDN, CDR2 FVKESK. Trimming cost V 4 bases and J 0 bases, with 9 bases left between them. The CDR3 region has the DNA TGTGCCAGCAGCCCGATTGGAGTGAACACTGAAGCTTTCTTT. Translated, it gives CASSPIGVNTEAFF.

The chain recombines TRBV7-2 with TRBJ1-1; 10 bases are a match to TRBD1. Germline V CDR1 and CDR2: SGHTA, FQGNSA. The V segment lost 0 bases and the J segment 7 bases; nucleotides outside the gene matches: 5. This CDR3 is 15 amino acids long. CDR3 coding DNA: TGTGCCAGCAGCTTAGCGCAGGGACAGGGGAATGAAGCTTTCTTT. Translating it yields CASSLAQGQGNEAFF.

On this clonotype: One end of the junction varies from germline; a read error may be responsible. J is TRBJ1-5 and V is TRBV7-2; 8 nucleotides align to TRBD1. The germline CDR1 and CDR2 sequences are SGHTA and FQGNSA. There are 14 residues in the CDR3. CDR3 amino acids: CAGSLRQGNQPQHF. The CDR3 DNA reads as TGTGCCGGCAGCTTAAGACAGGGGAATCAGCCCCAGCATTTT.